The rows below give T cell receptor beta chains drawn from one sample of a study of neurological immune-mediated disorders. TCRdb re-called the 5' RACE reads through MiXCR, storing one row per CDR3 protein. The sample holds tens of thousands of distinct CDR3 sequences, nearly 6.5% seen once. Sequencing was performed on CD4+ T cells from blood. These receptors all stem from a woman aged 40 to 55 in good health. Each CDR3 is given with its conserved first and last residue. D genes are given only for firm matches. Sizes are listed as how often the clone was seen (once, few, many) or a class if it is expanded.

>NA|TRBV5-5|many|15|TRBJ2-1
TGTGCCAGCAGCTTGGTTAGCGGCAGCTACAATGAGCAGTTCTTC
CASSLVSGSYNEQFF
>NA|TRBV7-2|many|14|TRBJ1-5
TGTGCCAGCAGCCCATGGACCGGGGCTCAGCCCCAGCATTTT
CASSPWTGAQPQHF
>NA|TRBV12-3/TRBV12-4|many|12|TRBJ2-5
TGTGCCAGCAGTTCGAACCGGGAGACCCAGTACTTC
CASSSNRETQYF
>TRBD1|TRBV28|many|17|TRBJ1-6
TGTGCCAGCAGTGTTACCGGGACAGGGATGCCAATTTCACCCCTCCACTTT
CASSVTGTGMPISPLHF
>NA|TRBV18|many|13|TRBJ2-5
TGTGCCAGCTCACCGGCAGCAAAAGAGACCCAGTACTTC
CASSPAAKETQYF
>NA|TRBV29-1|many|8|TRBJ1-2
TGCAGCGGAGGTGGCTACACCTTC
CSGGGYTF
>NA|TRBV5-1|many|13|TRBJ1-2
TGCGCCAGCAGCTTGTGGGTCGGCTATGGCTACACCTTC
CASSLWVGYGYTF
>NA|TRBV7-2|many|14|TRBJ1-5
TGTGCCAGCAGCTCCACGGGGGGGGGTCAGCCCCAGCATTTT
CASSSTGGGQPQHF
>NA|TRBV4-2|many|16|TRBJ2-1
TGTGCCAGCAGCCAAGAGTCGACTAGTTGGAATGAGGAGCAGTTCTTC
CASSQESTSWNEEQFF
>NA|TRBV2|many|17|TRBJ2-2
TGTGCCAGCAGTGAAGCCTCGCAGGTCGCTGTTACCGGGGAGCTGTTTTTT
CASSEASQVAVTGELFF
>NA|TRBV20-1|many|13|TRBJ1-1
TGCAGTGCTAGCCCGGACACCAACACTGAAGCTTTCTTT
CSASPDTNTEAFF